A selection of T cell receptor beta chains follows, all from one sample in a study of long-term antiretroviral therapy in people with HIV. Sequencing used immunoSEQ multiplex PCR; TCRdb keeps in-frame clones, though not all of them. This sample has about 33,000 clones, with approximately 96% found just once. The material was unsorted PBMCs, obtained approximately 6.5 years after starting antiretroviral therapy. These receptors originate from a man younger than 40 with HIV. Each CDR3 is given with its conserved first and last residue. Fields, in order: J gene, D gene, V gene, CDR3 protein. A D gene is named only where the DNA matches it firmly.

j_gene: NA
d_gene: NA
v_gene: TRBV10-2
CDR3aa: CASSASRYAGGSYEQYF

j_gene: TRBJ1-1
d_gene: NA
v_gene: TRBV15
CDR3aa: CATSRVRGGEAFF

j_gene: TRBJ2-4
d_gene: NA
v_gene: TRBV5-8
CDR3aa: CASSLWGSKNIQYF

j_gene: TRBJ1-2
d_gene: NA
v_gene: TRBV5-5
CDR3aa: CASSSPGGRSGYTF

j_gene: TRBJ2-5
d_gene: NA
v_gene: TRBV9
CDR3aa: CASSVEGHRQETQYF

j_gene: TRBJ1-4
d_gene: NA
v_gene: TRBV9
CDR3aa: CASSPGEGGSILIGVATNEKLFF

j_gene: TRBJ1-2
d_gene: NA
v_gene: TRBV7-2
CDR3aa: CASSLEAGYGYTF

j_gene: TRBJ2-2
d_gene: NA
v_gene: TRBV4-1
CDR3aa: CASSDSNTGELFF

j_gene: TRBJ1-4
d_gene: NA
v_gene: TRBV4-1
CDR3aa: CASSQQQTAAEKLFF

j_gene: TRBJ2-3
d_gene: TRBD2
v_gene: TRBV9
CDR3aa: CASSVLAGPTDTQYF

j_gene: TRBJ2-1
d_gene: TRBD2
v_gene: TRBV7-8
CDR3aa: CASDGGGQYNEQFF

j_gene: TRBJ1-2
d_gene: TRBD1
v_gene: TRBV27
CDR3aa: CASRQGAGGYTF

j_gene: TRBJ1-5
d_gene: NA
v_gene: TRBV18
CDR3aa: CASSRTPFEPQHF

j_gene: TRBJ1-4
d_gene: NA
v_gene: TRBV30
CDR3aa: CAWHGAYEKLFF

j_gene: TRBJ1-2
d_gene: NA
v_gene: TRBV5-1
CDR3aa: CASSPDGTYGYTF

j_gene: TRBJ2-7
d_gene: TRBD1
v_gene: TRBV7-2
CDR3aa: CASSLVRDSSQQYF

j_gene: TRBJ2-3
d_gene: NA
v_gene: TRBV6-5
CDR3aa: CASSYSAGGDTQYF

j_gene: TRBJ2-5
d_gene: NA
v_gene: TRBV2
CDR3aa: CASSLGETQYF

j_gene: TRBJ2-3
d_gene: TRBD2
v_gene: TRBV7-8
CDR3aa: CASSLLGSVSAGAEGDTQYF

j_gene: TRBJ1-2
d_gene: NA
v_gene: TRBV7-9
CDR3aa: CAGGTAYTF

j_gene: TRBJ1-3
d_gene: NA
v_gene: TRBV6-5
CDR3aa: CASSTRGSSGNTIYF

j_gene: TRBJ1-1
d_gene: TRBD1
v_gene: TRBV5-4
CDR3aa: CASSPDRGAEAFF

j_gene: TRBJ2-3
d_gene: TRBD1
v_gene: TRBV10-3
CDR3aa: CAISARRGRVDTQYF

j_gene: TRBJ2-3
d_gene: NA
v_gene: TRBV14
CDR3aa: CASSQTSTLRDTQYF

j_gene: TRBJ2-1
d_gene: TRBD2
v_gene: TRBV2
CDR3aa: CASSPRGGNEQFF

j_gene: TRBJ2-1
d_gene: TRBD2
v_gene: TRBV5-1
CDR3aa: CASSLDGSGKVAEQFF

j_gene: TRBJ1-2
d_gene: NA
v_gene: TRBV7-9
CDR3aa: CASSLAGGDGYTF

j_gene: TRBJ1-1
d_gene: NA
v_gene: TRBV6-4
CDR3aa: CASRPGPGRATEAFF

j_gene: TRBJ2-7
d_gene: NA
v_gene: TRBV2
CDR3aa: CASSEDSSYEQYF

j_gene: TRBJ1-2
d_gene: NA
v_gene: TRBV19
CDR3aa: CASSIRGGMDYGYTF

j_gene: TRBJ2-7
d_gene: NA
v_gene: TRBV19
CDR3aa: CASSIEGFGAYEQYF

j_gene: TRBJ1-5
d_gene: NA
v_gene: TRBV28
CDR3aa: CASIPGGTNQPQHF

j_gene: TRBJ1-1
d_gene: NA
v_gene: TRBV7-6
CDR3aa: CASSSIPGTEAFF

j_gene: TRBJ2-5
d_gene: NA
v_gene: TRBV7-9
CDR3aa: CASSPPEPEQETQYF

j_gene: TRBJ2-3
d_gene: NA
v_gene: TRBV25-1
CDR3aa: CASSGYRTDTQYF

j_gene: TRBJ1-3
d_gene: NA
v_gene: TRBV27
CDR3aa: CASSPSPSSGNTIYF

j_gene: TRBJ2-5
d_gene: NA
v_gene: TRBV6-1
CDR3aa: CASGKQGVETQYF

j_gene: TRBJ1-1
d_gene: NA
v_gene: TRBV6-5
CDR3aa: CASSYPGGGTEAFF

j_gene: TRBJ2-1
d_gene: TRBD2
v_gene: TRBV7-8
CDR3aa: CASSFIAGGRNEQFF

j_gene: TRBJ2-1
d_gene: TRBD2
v_gene: TRBV6-6
CDR3aa: CASNLGLAGAGDEQFF

j_gene: TRBJ1-5
d_gene: NA
v_gene: TRBV30
CDR3aa: CAWSDGAAQPQHF

j_gene: TRBJ2-7
d_gene: TRBD1
v_gene: TRBV6-5
CDR3aa: CASSSGQGYEQYF

j_gene: TRBJ1-2
d_gene: TRBD1
v_gene: TRBV11-2
CDR3aa: CASSFSQGQGRDGYTF

j_gene: TRBJ1-2
d_gene: TRBD1
v_gene: TRBV6-5
CDR3aa: CASRQGINWNYGYTF

j_gene: TRBJ1-5
d_gene: NA
v_gene: TRBV19
CDR3aa: CASTPAGAREQPQHF

j_gene: TRBJ2-7
d_gene: NA
v_gene: TRBV15
CDR3aa: CATSRDFAGVIYEQYF